The 29 T cell receptor beta chains below come from one sample, sequenced in a study of blood T cell repertoires in COVID-19. The method was immunoSEQ multiplex PCR; TCRdb's version includes in-frame clones alone and lacks a portion of them. The sample gives about 120,000 clones, 75% to 85% of which show up once; 7.9% is in the top ten. Sequencing used peripheral blood. All receptors come from a man aged 65 to 79 with acute or convalescent COVID-19.

This rearrangement joins TRBV6-5 to TRBJ1-5; D possibly corresponds to TRBD1 (6 bases). Germline CDR1 and CDR2: MNHEY and SVGAGI. V was shortened by 5 bases and J by 4 bases, with 15 bases between the two germline ends. This CDR3 is built from 15 residues. CDR3 protein: CASSTGEGTNQPQHF. The CDR3 coding sequence is TGTGCCAGCAGTACGGGGGAGGGGACAAATCAGCCCCAGCATTTT.

This clone has more than one count but fewer than ten. CDR3 sequence (DNA): TGCAGCGTCGGTATTGGGACAGGGAATAATTCACCCCTCCACTTT. It specifies CSVGIGTGNNSPLHF. The chain combines TRBV29-1 with TRBJ1-6; 9 nucleotides match TRBD1. The CDR3 length is 15 residues. Germline-derived CDR1 and CDR2 are SQVTM and ANQGSEA. V lost 6 bases to trimming and J lost 5 bases; unmatched junction nucleotides: 8.

The V call is TRBV7-3, the J call TRBJ2-1; TRBD2 might be the D (7 bases). Germline CDR1 is SGHTA and CDR2 is FQGTGA. V was shortened by 5 bases and J by 3 bases, with 17 bases between the two germline ends. The CDR3 has 16 amino acids. CDR3 bases: TGTGCCAGCAGCCGCAACCCGGGGGGCAACTACAATGAGCAGTTCTTC. Protein: CASSRNPGGNYNEQFF.

The genes are TRBV7-2 and TRBJ2-2, with 9 bases identical to TRBD2. The V and J ends lost 3 bases and 5 bases, in that order; junction bases with no gene match: 4. This CDR3 has 15 amino acids. Germline CDR1 and CDR2: SGHTA and FQGNSA. CDR3 bases: TGTGCCAGCAGCTTTTATAGCGGGGGAACCGGGGAGCTGTTTTTT. This codes for CASSFYSGGTGELFF.

This chain uses TRBV6-6 with TRBJ1-1; 10 bases align to TRBD1. CDR1 and CDR2 (germline): MNHNY, SVGAGI (reference sequence). Losses at the gene ends were 5 bases for V and 6 bases for J; bases not matched to a gene: 6. The CDR3 length is 14 residues. CDR3 coding DNA: TGTGCCAGCAGTCGACAGGGGGCAGTGGCTGAAGCTTTCTTT. Translated: CASSRQGAVAEAFF.

The rearrangement links TRBV18 to TRBJ2-3, with TRBD1 as a possible D gene (5 bases). The germline gives CDR1 KGHSH, CDR2 LQKENI. The CDR3 is made up of 14 amino acids. The V gene lost 3 bases and the J gene lost 6 bases, with 13 bases spanning the gap. The DNA for the CDR3 is TGTGCCAGCTCACCCATGGGAACAGGTGATACGCAGTATTTT. This sequence encodes CASSPMGTGDTQYF.

A single count supports this clone. V usage is TRBV28 and J usage is TRBJ1-1, with 8 nucleotides matching TRBD1. V lost 3 bases, J lost 6 bases, and 6 bases stayed unmatched. The CDR3 covers 14 residues. Germline CDR1 is MDHEN and CDR2 is SYDVKM. The CDR3 sequence: CASSFWTGLAEAFF. The CDR3 DNA reads as TGTGCCAGCAGTTTCTGGACAGGGTTGGCTGAAGCTTTCTTT. The full variable domain, rest sourced from reference TRBV28 and TRBJ1-1, is DVKVTQSSRYLVKRTGEKVFLECVQDMDHENMFWYRQDPGLGLRLIYFSYDVKMKEKGDIPEGYSVSREKKERFSLILESASTNQTSMYLCASSFWTGLAEAFFGQGTRLTVV.

The chain combines TRBV5-1 with TRBJ2-1, with unresolved D. The CDR3 extends over 14 amino acids. Deletions cut 0 bases from V and 5 bases from J, with 9 bases between. CDR1 and CDR2 (germline): SGHRS, YFSETQ. CDR3 in DNA: TGCGCCAGCAGCTTGGGGAGTCGTGACAATGAGCAGTTCTTC. Encoded protein: CASSLGSRDNEQFF.

The chain employs TRBV28 and TRBJ1-2; no definite D call. The V end was cut by 7 bases, the J end by 6 bases, with 15 bases between. The CDR3 length is 13 residues. From germline, CDR1 is MDHEN and CDR2 SYDVKM. The CDR3 reads CASTPGSGNGYTF. CDR3 nucleotide sequence: TGTGCCAGCACCCCCGGTTCGGGGAATGGCTACACCTTC.

The V gene is TRBV21-1, the J gene TRBJ2-1; the D call TRBD1 from the table was never checked on the DNA. TRBV21-1 is annotated as a pseudogene. The CDR3 has 14 amino acids. CDR3 sequence (DNA): TGTGCCAGCCCGGGACAGGGAACAGGTTACGAGCAGTTCTTC. Translation: CASPGQGTGYEQFF.

This clone is a singleton in its sample. The same CDR3 arises from other DNA sequences in this sample as well. The rearrangement links TRBV5-1 to TRBJ1-1; D is perhaps TRBD1 (5 bases). The CDR3 contains 13 residues. The V gene's germline CDR1 is SGHRS and CDR2 YFSETQ. V lost 5 bases to trimming and J lost 2 bases, with 10 bases between them. This CDR3 reads CASSLQGNTEAFF. The CDR3 coding sequence is TGCGCCAGCAGTCTCCAGGGTAACACTGAAGCTTTCTTT.

About this clone itself: The junction does not match germline at one end; this may be a read error. The chain links TRBV27 to TRBJ2-5; 9 nucleotides align to TRBD1. The CDR3 length is 14 residues. The V gene's germline CDR1 is MNHEY and CDR2 SMNVEV (reference sequence). The CDR3 here is CASRRTGAQGTQYF. The CDR3 bases are TGTGCCAGCAGGAGGACAGGGGCCCAAGGGACCCAGTACTTC.

The CDR3 region has the DNA TGTGCCAGCAGCTTCTCGGGGGATAGCAATCAGCCCCAGCATTTT. Protein: CASSFSGDSNQPQHF. This chain joins TRBV5-8 and TRBJ1-5, with D possibly matching TRBD1 (5 bases). Trimming cost V 2 bases and J 0 bases, with 9 bases left between them. Looked up from germline, CDR1 is SGHTS and CDR2 is YDEGEE. The CDR3 runs to 15 residues.

The chain uses TRBV2 and TRBJ2-1; 14 bases align to TRBD2. From germline, CDR1 is SNHLY and CDR2 FYNNEI. This CDR3 spans 18 amino acids. The V segment lost 6 bases and the J segment 2 bases; nucleotides outside the gene matches: 9. The CDR3 nucleotides read TGTGCCAGCAGCCCCGGGACTAGCGGGGGCCAAGCCTACAATGAGCAGTTCTTC. Translated, it gives CASSPGTSGGQAYNEQFF.

J is TRBJ1-1 and V is TRBV19, with 8 bases lining up with TRBD1. V shed 5 bases and J 1 base; nucleotides not matched to a gene: 6. The CDR3 is made up of 15 amino acids. The germline gives CDR1 LNHDA, CDR2 SQIVND (reference sequence). Written as DNA, the CDR3 is TGTGCCAGTAGTCCCGAGACAGGGGCGAACACTGAAGCTTTCTTT. It encodes CASSPETGANTEAFF.

The chain employs TRBV5-5 and TRBJ2-3, with 8 bases fitting TRBD2. The CDR3 has 15 amino acids. After removal of 2 bases from V and 1 base from J, the junction contained 3 bases not matched to a gene. Germline assignment: CDR1 SGHKS and CDR2 YYEKEE (reference sequence). The CDR3 here is CASSFPAGGTDTQYF. The CDR3 region has the DNA TGTGCCAGCAGCTTCCCAGCGGGGGGCACAGATACGCAGTATTTT.

The V gene is TRBV5-6, the J gene TRBJ1-2, with D possibly matching TRBD1 (5 bases). This CDR3 comprises 15 residues. Germline-derived CDR1 and CDR2 are SGHDT and YYEEEE. Trimming cost V 2 bases and J 6 bases, with 17 bases left between them. CDR3 sequence reads: CASSLKPTGAHGYTF. The CDR3 coding sequence is TGTGCCAGCAGCTTAAAACCTACAGGCGCCCATGGCTACACCTTC. Complete variable domain (other parts from reference TRBV5-6 and TRBJ1-2): DAGVTQSPTHLIKTRGQQVTLRCSPKSGHDTVSWYQQALGQGPQFIFQYYEEEERQRGNFPDRFSGHQFPNYSSELNVNALLLGDSALYLCASSLKPTGAHGYTFGSGTRLTVV.

V gene TRBV6-5 combines with J gene TRBJ1-3; 8 bases align to TRBD1. The junction had 9 bases not matched to a gene; V was cut back by 8 bases and J by 3 bases. This CDR3 region has 15 residues. Germline V gene sequence: CDR1 MNHEY, CDR2 SVGAGI. The CDR3 here is CASGRQGAVGNTIYF. The CDR3 region has the DNA TGTGCCAGCGGTCGGCAGGGGGCTGTTGGAAACACCATATATTTT.

The chain links TRBV10-2 to TRBJ2-1; 10 bases match TRBD1. V lost 7 bases to trimming and J lost 3 bases; unmatched junction nucleotides: 6. The CDR3 is 15 residues long. The V gene's germline CDR1 is WSHSY and CDR2 SAAADI. The DNA for the CDR3 is TGCGCCAGCACCCGGACAGGGGGTAACTACAATGAGCAGTTCTTC. The encoded protein is CASTRTGGNYNEQFF.

The chain employs TRBV4-1 and TRBJ2-3, with D perhaps TRBD2 (6 bases). Deletions cut 4 bases from V and 1 base from J, with 21 bases between. The CDR3 length is 18 residues. Germline CDR1 MGHRA, CDR2 YSYEKL. Here the CDR3 reads CASSPSSSGSGGTDTQYF. DNA for the CDR3: TGCGCCAGCAGCCCATCATCGAGCGGATCGGGGGGCACAGATACGCAGTATTTT.

The chain carries TRBV19 and TRBJ2-7; D is possibly TRBD2 (5 bases). From germline, CDR1 is LNHDA and CDR2 SQIVND (reference sequence). V lost 7 bases to trimming and J lost 2 bases, with 15 bases between them. The CDR3 covers 14 residues. The CDR3 sequence is CASTADSPPYEQYF. The DNA for the CDR3 is TGTGCCAGTACTGCGGACTCCCCTCCCTACGAGCAGTACTTC. The variable domain in full, completed from reference TRBV19 and TRBJ2-7, reads DGGITQSPKYLFRKEGQNVTLSCEQNLNHDAMYWYRQDPGQGLRLIYYSQIVNDFQKGDIAEGYSVSREKKESFPLTVTSAQKNPTAFYLCASTADSPPYEQYFGPGTRLTVT.

The chain employs TRBV18 and TRBJ2-5, with D tentatively TRBD1 (5 bases). CDR1 is KGHSH and CDR2 is LQKENI in the germline V gene. This CDR3 is 13 amino acids long. The V gene lost 6 bases and the J gene lost 4 bases, with 12 bases spanning the gap. The CDR3 region is CASSQRGLETQYF. CDR3 bases: TGTGCCAGCTCCCAAAGGGGTCTAGAGACCCAGTACTTC.

CDR3 nucleotide sequence: TGTGCCAGTAGTATGACTAGCGGGACCTACAATGAGCAGTTCTTC. Its translation is CASSMTSGTYNEQFF. This chain joins TRBV19 and TRBJ2-1, with 11 nucleotides matching TRBD2. Trimming cost V 3 bases and J 2 bases; bases outside gene matches: 0. The CDR3 extends over 15 amino acids. Germline V gene sequence: CDR1 LNHDA, CDR2 SQIVND (reference sequence). Looking up the rest from reference TRBV19 and TRBJ2-1 gives the full variable domain: DGGITQSPKYLFRKEGQNVTLSCEQNLNHDAMYWYRQDPGQGLRLIYYSQIVNDFQKGDIAEGYSVSREKKESFPLTVTSAQKNPTAFYLCASSMTSGTYNEQFFGPGTRLTVL.

The chain employs TRBV5-1 and TRBJ2-5; 10 positions match TRBD2. J gave up 1 base and V 5 bases, and 8 bases lay outside the gene matches. CDR1 SGHRS and CDR2 YFSETQ come from the germline V gene. This CDR3 is built from 16 residues. The CDR3 sequence is CASRRASGSPQETQYF. Written as DNA, the CDR3 is TGCGCCAGCAGACGGGCTAGCGGGAGCCCCCAAGAGACCCAGTACTTC. Supplemented by reference TRBV5-1 and TRBJ2-5, the full variable domain reads KAGVTQTPRYLIKTRGQQVTLSCSPISGHRSVSWYQQTPGQGLQFLFEYFSETQRNKGNFPGRFSGRQFSNSRSEMNVSTLELGDSALYLCASRRASGSPQETQYFGPGTRLLVL.

The rearrangement links TRBV3-1 (or the pseudogene TRBV3-2) to TRBJ2-4; D is possibly TRBD1 (6 bases). From germline, CDR1 is LGHDT and CDR2 YNNKEL (reference sequence). The CDR3 totals 14 residues. Trimming pared 4 bases from V and 3 bases from J, leaving 10 bases between. The DNA of the CDR3 is TGTGCCAGCAGCCCCCGGACAGTCAAAAACATTCAGTACTTC. Encoded protein: CASSPRTVKNIQYF.

A remark on this clone: No DNA is shown, since the ends of the CDR3 on it are uncertain; the CDR3 is the one TCRdb lists. The rearrangement links TRBV12-3 or TRBV12-4 to TRBJ1-2. The CDR3 extends over 12 residues, inclusive of both ends. The CDR3 here is CASNFGGGAGTF.

This clone came up a few times. The chain employs TRBV2 and TRBJ1-5, with TRBD1 matching over 7 bases. CDR1 SNHLY and CDR2 FYNNEI come from the germline V gene. Trimming took 6 bases from V and 3 from J; bases not matched to a gene: 2. The CDR3 sequence is 13 residues long. The CDR3 nucleotides are TGTGCCAGCAGGGGACAGTACAATCAGCCCCAGCATTTT. Protein product: CASRGQYNQPQHF. The whole variable domain, remainder taken from reference TRBV2 and TRBJ1-5, is EPEVTQTPSHQVTQMGQEVILRCVPISNHLYFYWYRQILGQKVEFLVSFYNNEISEKSEIFDDQFSVERPDGSNFTLKIRSTKLEDSAMYFCASRGQYNQPQHFGDGTRLSIL.

The chain has TRBV5-1 and TRBJ1-4; unclear D gene. CDR3 length: 16 amino acids. Germline assignment: CDR1 SGHRS and CDR2 YFSETQ. The V end was cut by 0 bases, the J end by 11 bases, with 20 bases between. The CDR3 spells CASSLDSVVNSGKLFF. In DNA, the CDR3 is TGCGCCAGCAGCTTGGACAGCGTAGTAAATTCGGGGAAACTGTTTTTT.

V usage is TRBV2 and J usage is TRBJ1-5; D gene unclear. The CDR3 covers 12 residues. Per the germline V gene, CDR1 is SNHLY and CDR2 is FYNNEI. Trimming left V 8 bases short and J 4 bases short, with 9 bases between. The CDR3 DNA reads TGTGCCAGCGGCCCGTCGAATCAGCCCCAGCATTTT. Encoded protein: CASGPSNQPQHF.